Listed below are T cell receptor beta chains from one sample, sequenced in a study of blood T cell repertoires in COVID-19. The data were produced by immunoSEQ multiplex PCR, yet TCRdb's version contains in-frame clones alone and is incomplete. The sample includes 250,000 to 350,000 clones, roughly 83% seen only once; the top ten take around 1.5%. The sample consisted of peripheral blood. These receptors all stem from a woman between 50 and 59 years old with acute or convalescent COVID-19. Each CDR3 is given with its conserved first and last residue. Each record gives: J gene, D gene, V gene, clone size, CDR3 protein, CDR3 DNA. The D gene is left open where the match is weak. Clone size, where shown, is once, few, many, or a class for clones that have expanded.

j_gene: TRBJ2-7
d_gene: TRBD2
v_gene: TRBV10-3
abundance: .
CDR3aa: CAISDFTSADSYEQYF
CDR3nt: TGTGCCATCAGTGACTTCACTAGCGCTGACTCCTACGAGCAGTACTTC

j_gene: TRBJ2-5
d_gene: .
v_gene: TRBV11-3
abundance: .
CDR3aa: CASSSQTAYQETQYF
CDR3nt: TGTGCCAGCAGCTCCCAGACAGCCTACCAAGAGACCCAGTACTTC

j_gene: TRBJ2-1
d_gene: .
v_gene: TRBV2
abundance: .
CDR3aa: CATSGSGISYNEQFF
CDR3nt: TGTGCCACCTCGGGTAGCGGCATATCCTACAATGAGCAGTTCTTC

j_gene: TRBJ2-2
d_gene: TRBD1
v_gene: TRBV7-2
abundance: .
CDR3aa: CASSTPGTGRIGELFF
CDR3nt: TGTGCCAGCAGCACCCCCGGGACAGGAAGGATCGGGGAGCTGTTTTTT

j_gene: TRBJ1-2
d_gene: .
v_gene: TRBV14
abundance: .
CDR3aa: CASSLRGPGGDYGYTF
CDR3nt: TGTGCCAGCAGCCTAAGGGGTCCGGGCGGGGACTATGGCTACACCTTC

j_gene: TRBJ2-7
d_gene: TRBD2
v_gene: TRBV7-2
abundance: .
CDR3aa: CASSYRLADYEQYF
CDR3nt: TGTGCCAGCAGCTACAGACTAGCCGACTACGAGCAGTACTTC

j_gene: TRBJ2-3
d_gene: TRBD2
v_gene: TRBV27
abundance: .
CDR3aa: CASSWTGLAGFSSTDTQYF
CDR3nt: TGTGCCAGCAGTTGGACGGGACTAGCGGGCTTCTCTAGCACAGATACGCAGTATTTT

j_gene: TRBJ2-7
d_gene: .
v_gene: TRBV25-1
abundance: .
CDR3aa: CASSELEGFTYEQYF
CDR3nt: TGTGCCAGCAGTGAATTGGAGGGTTTCACCTACGAGCAGTACTTC

j_gene: TRBJ2-3
d_gene: TRBD2
v_gene: TRBV19
abundance: .
CDR3aa: CASRKLAGPSTDTQYF
CDR3nt: TGTGCCAGTAGGAAACTAGCGGGCCCTAGCACAGATACGCAGTATTTT

j_gene: TRBJ1-4
d_gene: TRBD1
v_gene: TRBV18
abundance: once
CDR3aa: CASSRVPGDRAVFGTNEKLFF
CDR3nt: TGTGCCAGCTCACGTGTACCCGGGGACAGGGCGGTTTTTGGAACTAATGAAAAACTGTTTTTT

j_gene: TRBJ2-5
d_gene: TRBD1
v_gene: TRBV12-5
abundance: .
CDR3aa: CASGRGQGEETQYF
CDR3nt: TGTGCTAGTGGTAGGGGACAGGGAGAAGAGACCCAGTACTTC

j_gene: TRBJ2-7
d_gene: .
v_gene: TRBV7-3
abundance: .
CDR3aa: CASSFDGESSYEQYF
CDR3nt: TGTGCCAGCAGCTTTGACGGGGAGAGCTCCTACGAGCAGTACTTC

j_gene: TRBJ2-1
d_gene: TRBD2
v_gene: TRBV24-1
abundance: .
CDR3aa: CATSDELAGVLGEQFF
CDR3nt: TGTGCCACCAGTGATGAGCTAGCGGGAGTACTGGGTGAGCAGTTCTTC

j_gene: TRBJ1-1
d_gene: .
v_gene: TRBV18
abundance: .
CDR3aa: CASSPVEGTEAFF
CDR3nt: TGTGCCAGCTCACCTGTAGAGGGAACTGAAGCTTTCTTT

j_gene: TRBJ1-2
d_gene: .
v_gene: TRBV5-1
abundance: .
CDR3aa: CASSLAKGNYGYTF
CDR3nt: TGCGCCAGCAGCTTGGCAAAGGGGAACTATGGCTACACCTTC

j_gene: TRBJ1-4
d_gene: TRBD1
v_gene: TRBV7-9
abundance: .
CDR3aa: CASSRFDRGDEKLFF
CDR3nt: TGTGCCAGCAGCCGATTCGACAGGGGGGATGAAAAACTGTTTTTT

j_gene: TRBJ2-5
d_gene: .
v_gene: TRBV29-1
abundance: few
CDR3aa: CSVEATGPETQYF
CDR3nt: TGCAGCGTTGAAGCAACAGGGCCAGAGACCCAGTACTTC

j_gene: TRBJ2-2
d_gene: .
v_gene: TRBV9
abundance: .
CDR3aa: CASSVAGDAGELFF
CDR3nt: TGTGCCAGCAGCGTCGCTGGAGATGCCGGGGAGCTGTTTTTT

j_gene: TRBJ1-4
d_gene: TRBD1
v_gene: TRBV9
abundance: .
CDR3aa: CASSVNGLTGGEKLFF
CDR3nt: TGTGCCAGCAGCGTAAACGGCCTGACAGGGGGGGAAAAACTGTTTTTT

j_gene: TRBJ1-6
d_gene: TRBD1
v_gene: TRBV18
abundance: .
CDR3aa: CASSPQIGQGHSPLHF
CDR3nt: TGTGCCAGCTCACCACAGATTGGACAGGGTCATTCACCCCTCCACTTT

j_gene: TRBJ2-7
d_gene: TRBD1
v_gene: TRBV5-6
abundance: .
CDR3aa: CASSSTGAGEQYF
CDR3nt: TGTGCCAGCAGTTCCACAGGGGCTGGCGAGCAGTACTTC

j_gene: TRBJ1-1
d_gene: .
v_gene: TRBV5-1
abundance: .
CDR3aa: CASSLLAGISTEAFF
CDR3nt: TGCGCCAGCAGCTTGTTGGCGGGGATCAGCACTGAAGCTTTCTTT

j_gene: TRBJ1-4
d_gene: .
v_gene: TRBV19
abundance: .
CDR3aa: CASREQGGNEKLFF
CDR3nt: TGTGCCAGTCGAGAACAGGGTGGTAATGAAAAACTGTTTTTT

j_gene: TRBJ2-3
d_gene: TRBD2
v_gene: TRBV27
abundance: .
CDR3aa: CASSLGAGAPGDTQYF
CDR3nt: TGTGCCAGCAGTTTGGGAGCGGGAGCGCCGGGCGATACGCAGTATTTT

j_gene: TRBJ2-5
d_gene: TRBD2
v_gene: TRBV5-1
abundance: .
CDR3aa: CASSLSLAGGRETQYF
CDR3nt: TGCGCCAGCAGCTTGAGCCTAGCGGGAGGACGGGAGACCCAGTACTTC

j_gene: TRBJ1-2
d_gene: .
v_gene: TRBV12-3/TRBV12-4
abundance: .
CDR3aa: CASSPVSYGYTF
CDR3nt: TGTGCCAGCAGTCCCGTATCTTATGGCTACACCTTC

j_gene: TRBJ2-1
d_gene: .
v_gene: TRBV6-5
abundance: .
CDR3aa: CASSTKRAFYNEQFF
CDR3nt: TGTGCCAGCAGTACCAAGCGGGCCTTCTACAATGAGCAGTTCTTC

j_gene: TRBJ1-4
d_gene: TRBD1
v_gene: TRBV28
abundance: .
CDR3aa: CASGRLGQGYEKLFF
CDR3nt: TGTGCCAGCGGAAGACTCGGACAGGGTTATGAAAAACTGTTTTTT

j_gene: TRBJ1-5
d_gene: TRBD1
v_gene: TRBV6-2/TRBV6-3
abundance: .
CDR3aa: CASSYVGTDPVNWPQHF
CDR3nt: TGTGCCAGCAGTTACGTGGGGACAGACCCCGTAAACTGGCCCCAGCATTTT

j_gene: TRBJ2-1
d_gene: TRBD2
v_gene: TRBV27
abundance: .
CDR3aa: CASSLLAGLARNNEQFF
CDR3nt: TGTGCCAGCAGTCTCCTGGCGGGACTAGCACGGAACAATGAGCAGTTCTTC

j_gene: TRBJ1-5
d_gene: TRBD1
v_gene: TRBV5-1
abundance: .
CDR3aa: CASRTGINNNQPQHF
CDR3nt: TGCGCCAGCAGGACAGGGATCAATAACAATCAGCCCCAGCATTTT

j_gene: TRBJ2-1
d_gene: TRBD1
v_gene: TRBV10-3
abundance: .
CDR3aa: CAISNRDRDDNEQFF
CDR3nt: TGTGCCATCAGTAACCGGGACAGGGATGACAATGAGCAGTTCTTC

j_gene: TRBJ1-1
d_gene: TRBD1
v_gene: TRBV12-3/TRBV12-4
abundance: .
CDR3aa: CASRTGVWTEAFF
CDR3nt: TGTGCCAGCAGAACAGGGGTTTGGACTGAAGCTTTCTTT

j_gene: TRBJ1-2
d_gene: .
v_gene: TRBV9
abundance: .
CDR3aa: CASSVAGGYGYTF
CDR3nt: TGTGCCAGCAGCGTAGCCGGAGGGTACGGTTACACCTTC

j_gene: TRBJ1-1
d_gene: TRBD1
v_gene: TRBV6-5
abundance: few
CDR3aa: CASSRGTRGSEAFF
CDR3nt: TGTGCCAGCAGTCGGGGCACCAGGGGGTCTGAAGCTTTCTTT

j_gene: TRBJ2-2
d_gene: TRBD2
v_gene: TRBV5-1
abundance: .
CDR3aa: CASSSTSGSWTGELFF
CDR3nt: TGCGCCAGCAGCTCGACTAGCGGGAGTTGGACCGGGGAGCTGTTTTTT

j_gene: TRBJ2-5
d_gene: TRBD1
v_gene: TRBV7-2
abundance: .
CDR3aa: CASSFDRGETQYF
CDR3nt: TGTGCCAGCAGCTTCGACAGGGGAGAGACCCAGTACTTC

j_gene: TRBJ1-1
d_gene: .
v_gene: TRBV7-2
abundance: .
CDR3aa: CASSTEPGLVGNTEAFF
CDR3nt: TGTGCCAGCAGCACAGAACCAGGGTTGGTTGGGAACACTGAAGCTTTCTTT

j_gene: TRBJ2-5
d_gene: .
v_gene: TRBV29-1
abundance: .
CDR3aa: CSVEVVAPATIGGAGFQETQYF
CDR3nt: TGCAGCGTTGAAGTGGTGGCACCGGCCACTATCGGGGGAGCAGGATTTCAGGAGACCCAGTACTTC

j_gene: TRBJ2-7
d_gene: TRBD2
v_gene: TRBV28
abundance: few
CDR3aa: CASSVLGTSGSYEQYF
CDR3nt: TGTGCCAGCAGTGTGCTCGGGACTAGCGGATCCTACGAGCAGTACTTC

j_gene: TRBJ2-7
d_gene: TRBD1
v_gene: TRBV6-5
abundance: .
CDR3aa: CASSYRPGQTYEQYF
CDR3nt: TGTGCCAGCAGTTACCGTCCGGGACAGACCTACGAGCAGTACTTC

j_gene: TRBJ2-1
d_gene: TRBD2
v_gene: TRBV30
abundance: .
CDR3aa: CAWRLAGGPPPEQFF
CDR3nt: TGTGCCTGGAGACTAGCGGGAGGGCCCCCCCCGGAGCAGTTCTTC

j_gene: TRBJ1-5
d_gene: TRBD1
v_gene: TRBV6-5
abundance: .
CDR3aa: CASSPGTGRQPQHF
CDR3nt: TGTGCCAGCAGCCCCGGGACAGGTCGTCAGCCCCAGCATTTT

j_gene: TRBJ1-4
d_gene: TRBD1
v_gene: TRBV11-2
abundance: .
CDR3aa: CASSLVGGVEKLFF
CDR3nt: TGTGCCAGCAGCTTAGTAGGGGGCGTTGAAAAACTGTTTTTT

j_gene: TRBJ2-1
d_gene: TRBD2
v_gene: TRBV2
abundance: .
CDR3aa: CASTLAGVYNEQFF
CDR3nt: TGTGCCAGCACACTAGCGGGAGTCTACAATGAGCAGTTCTTC

j_gene: TRBJ1-5
d_gene: TRBD1
v_gene: TRBV28
abundance: .
CDR3aa: CASSFKSFDRGFQPQHF
CDR3nt: TGTGCCAGCAGTTTCAAGTCATTCGACAGGGGGTTTCAGCCCCAGCATTTT

j_gene: TRBJ1-6
d_gene: .
v_gene: TRBV3-1/TRBV3-2
abundance: .
CDR3aa: CASSQGWTENSPLHF
CDR3nt: TGTGCCAGCAGCCAAGGCTGGACAGAAAATTCACCCCTCCACTTT

j_gene: TRBJ2-7
d_gene: .
v_gene: TRBV6-1
abundance: few
CDR3aa: CASSEAPFSSAYEQYF
CDR3nt: TGTGCCAGCAGTGAAGCGCCCTTCTCGTCGGCCTACGAGCAGTACTTC

j_gene: TRBJ2-1
d_gene: TRBD2
v_gene: TRBV24-1
abundance: .
CDR3aa: CATSATSGRAPYNEQFF
CDR3nt: TGTGCCACCAGTGCGACTAGCGGGAGGGCCCCCTACAATGAGCAGTTCTTC

j_gene: TRBJ1-2
d_gene: .
v_gene: TRBV20-1
abundance: .
CDR3aa: CSERIDGGYTF
CDR3nt: TGCAGTGAGCGAATAGATGGCGGCTACACCTTC

j_gene: TRBJ1-1
d_gene: .
v_gene: TRBV28
abundance: .
CDR3aa: CASSLWQGTNTEAFF
CDR3nt: TGTGCCAGCAGTTTGTGGCAGGGGACGAACACTGAAGCTTTCTTT

j_gene: TRBJ2-7
d_gene: .
v_gene: TRBV7-3
abundance: .
CDR3aa: CASSKADKIYEQYF
CDR3nt: TGTGCCAGCAGCAAAGCCGACAAGATCTACGAGCAGTACTTC

j_gene: TRBJ2-1
d_gene: .
v_gene: TRBV18
abundance: .
CDR3aa: CASSPGASEYNEQFF
CDR3nt: TGTGCCAGCTCACCCGGGGCTAGCGAATACAATGAGCAGTTCTTC

j_gene: TRBJ1-5
d_gene: .
v_gene: TRBV5-1
abundance: .
CDR3aa: CASSLSNRPNQPQHF
CDR3nt: TGCGCCAGCAGCTTATCTAACAGACCTAATCAGCCCCAGCATTTT

j_gene: TRBJ2-1
d_gene: TRBD2
v_gene: TRBV28
abundance: .
CDR3aa: CASLGRERDNEQFF
CDR3nt: TGTGCCAGCCTGGGGCGGGAGAGGGACAATGAGCAGTTCTTC